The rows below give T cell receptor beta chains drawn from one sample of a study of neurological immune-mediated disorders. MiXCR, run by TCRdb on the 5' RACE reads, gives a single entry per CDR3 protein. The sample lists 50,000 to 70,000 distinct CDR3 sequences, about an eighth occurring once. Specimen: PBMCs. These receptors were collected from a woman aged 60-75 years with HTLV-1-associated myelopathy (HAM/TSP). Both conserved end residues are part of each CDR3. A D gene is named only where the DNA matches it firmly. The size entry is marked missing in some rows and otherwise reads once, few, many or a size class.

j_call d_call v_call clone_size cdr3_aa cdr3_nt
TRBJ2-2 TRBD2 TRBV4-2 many CASSQGTGTSGTLLGELFF TGTGCCAGCAGCCAGGGCACCGGGACTAGCGGGACGTTATTGGGGGAGCTGTTTTTT
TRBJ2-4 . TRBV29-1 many CSVEEAAKNIQYF TGCAGCGTTGAGGAGGCGGCCAAAAACATTCAGTACTTC
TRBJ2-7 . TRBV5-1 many CASSLARLSGSSYEQYF TGCGCCAGCAGCTTGGCCCGGTTGAGCGGCTCCTCCTACGAGCAGTACTTC
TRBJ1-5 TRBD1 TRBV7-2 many CASSLEAGGQPQHF TGTGCCAGCAGCTTAGAAGCAGGGGGACAGCCCCAGCATTTT
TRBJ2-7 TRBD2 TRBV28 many CASSLSGRVEQYF TGTGCCAGCAGTTTGAGCGGGAGGGTCGAGCAGTACTTC
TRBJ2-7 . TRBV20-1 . CTARDPVGAYEQYF TGCACTGCTAGAGATCCTGTAGGTGCCTACGAGCAGTACTTC
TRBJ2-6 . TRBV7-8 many CASSATTGDVLTF TGTGCCAGCAGCGCCACTACAGGAGACGTCCTGACTTTC
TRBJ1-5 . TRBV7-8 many CASSFPRMGHGDQPQHF TGTGCCAGCAGCTTCCCTAGGATGGGGCATGGCGATCAGCCCCAGCATTTT
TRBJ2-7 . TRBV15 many CATSRDSYEQYF TGTGCCACCAGCAGAGATTCGTACGAGCAGTACTTC
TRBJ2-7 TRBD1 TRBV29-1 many CSVEAYRDRENYEQYF TGCAGCGTTGAGGCTTACCGGGACAGGGAAAACTACGAGCAGTACTTC
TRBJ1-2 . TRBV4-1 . CASSQPVQGSYGYTF TGCGCCAGCAGCCAGCCAGTACAGGGTAGCTATGGCTACACCTTC
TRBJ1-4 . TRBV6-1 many CASSENGPLEKLFF TGTGCCAGCAGTGAAAATGGCCCTTTGGAAAAACTGTTTTTT
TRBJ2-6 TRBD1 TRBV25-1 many CARSPPRQGPSGANVLTF TGTGCCAGATCACCGCCCAGACAGGGGCCCTCTGGGGCCAACGTCCTGACTTTC
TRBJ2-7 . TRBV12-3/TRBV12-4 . CASSTTGEQYF TGTGCCAGCAGTACCACCGGAGAGCAGTACTTC
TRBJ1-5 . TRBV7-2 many CASSLERAGPQHF TGTGCCAGCAGCTTAGAGCGGGCAGGGCCCCAGCATTTT
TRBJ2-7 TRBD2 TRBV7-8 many CASSPRWASGSYEQYF TGTGCCAGCAGCCCGCGGTGGGCTAGCGGCTCCTACGAGCAGTACTTC
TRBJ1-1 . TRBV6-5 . CASSLISGNTEDFF TGTGCCAGCAGTTTGATTTCAGGGAACACTGAAGATTTCTTT
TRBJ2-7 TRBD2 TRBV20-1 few CSARDPSGRSKYEQYF TGCAGTGCTAGAGATCCTAGCGGGAGGAGTAAGTACGAGCAGTACTTC
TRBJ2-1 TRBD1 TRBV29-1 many CSVGGTGEYNEQFF TGCAGCGTAGGGGGGACAGGGGAATACAATGAGCAGTTCTTC
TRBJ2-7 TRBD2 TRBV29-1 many CSVDAGGRHEQYF TGCAGCGTTGATGCGGGGGGTCGGCACGAGCAGTACTTC
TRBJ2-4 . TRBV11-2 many CASSLGLGRAKNIQYF TGTGCCAGCAGCCTGGGCCTGGGAAGGGCCAAAAACATTCAGTACTTC
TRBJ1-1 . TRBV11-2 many CASSLGGYEAFF TGTGCCAGCAGCTTAGGCGGCTATGAAGCTTTCTTT